The sequence of this TCR beta chain was determined in a study of T cells in Graves' hyperthyroidism and ophthalmopathy. Study summary: Peripheral blood specimens were obtained at initial diagnosis, prior to any treatment.

The CDR3 runs to 15 residues. The ends lost 6 bases at V and 4 bases at J; junction bases unmatched: 6. Germline loops: CDR1 ENHRY, CDR2 SYGVKD. Patients having uncontrolled infection, another autoimmune disease, pregnancy or lactation were not included. Diagnoses were made from clinical symptoms, serum measures (thyroxine and TRAb), thyroid ultrasound and orbital computed tomography. Fresh peripheral blood, less than 11 ml of it, supplied the PBMCs. RNA transcripts served as the template for amplifying TCR beta CDR3 regions. With the HTBI primer set, the TCR CDR3 went through a first round of RT-PCR. TCRdb re-derived calls from the multiplex PCR reads in MiXCR, one entry per CDR3 protein. The sample yields 380,000 or so distinct CDR3 sequences, over 11% seen once.

The TCR originated in a woman aged 25-40 years with Graves' hyperthyroidism. The sequenced sample was blood. The J gene is TRBJ1-2, the V gene TRBV10-3, with 12 bases lining up with TRBD1. The CDR3 DNA follows: TGTGCCATCAGCTCCGGGACAGGGGGCGGCTATGGCTACACCTTC. Protein product: CAISSGTGGGYGYTF.